One sample yielded the 23 T cell receptor beta chains listed below, sequenced in a study of response to subunit inactivated influenza vaccine. One entry per CDR3 protein, called by TCRdb with MiXCR from the RT-PCR reads. The data show around 470,000 distinct CDR3 sequences, 6% to 9% seen once. Material: PBMCs from blood, obtained less than 30 months after vaccination. These TCRs come from a man between 50 and 75 years old who received an inactivated influenza vaccine.

This chain links TRBV29-1 with TRBJ2-1, with 12 positions matching TRBD1. Germline-derived CDR1 and CDR2 are SQVTM and ANQGSEA. V trimming: 0 bases; J trimming: 4 bases; junction bases outside the gene matches: 4. This CDR3 region has 16 residues. The CDR3 DNA reads TGCAGCGTTGAAGATAAGGGACAGGGGGCTTACAATGAGCAGTTCTTC. Translating gives CSVEDKGQGAYNEQFF.

The chain has TRBV10-3 and TRBJ2-3; TRBD1 matches 12 bases. CDR1 is ENHRY and CDR2 is SYGVKD in the germline V gene. The CDR3 has 17 amino acids. V trimming: 6 bases; J trimming: 0 bases; junction bases outside the gene matches: 7. The CDR3 bases are TGTGCCATCAGCGAGAAGGGACAGGGGGCGAGCACAGATACGCAGTATTTT. This sequence encodes CAISEKGQGASTDTQYF.

The chain's CDR3 is CASSQEPAGGYTQYF. CDR3 DNA sequence: TGCGCCAGCAGCCAAGAACCAGCGGGGGGGTATACGCAGTATTTT. The J gene is TRBJ2-3, the V gene TRBV4-1; TRBD2 matches at 10 bases. Germline CDR1 reads MGHRA; CDR2 reads YSYEKL. The V segment lost 0 bases and the J segment 7 bases; nucleotides outside the gene matches: 4. The CDR3 runs to 15 residues.

Points on this clonotype: This may be a read error, as it is one base from a much larger clone. The chain has TRBV6-5 and TRBJ1-1; D may be TRBD1 (5 bases). In germline, CDR1 is MNHEY, CDR2 SVGAGI. This CDR3 is built from 13 residues. This CDR3 is CASSYGEDTEPFF. For the CDR3, the DNA is TGTGCCAGCAGTTACGGGGAGGACACTGAACCTTTCTTT.

The CDR3 protein is CASSRSPRDLTDTQYF. DNA for the CDR3: TGTGCCAGCAGTAGGTCGCCTCGGGACCTCACAGATACGCAGTATTTT. The chain has TRBV12-3 or TRBV12-4 and TRBJ2-3; D assignment may be TRBD1 or TRBD2 (5 bases each). The CDR3 is made up of 16 amino acids. V lost 5 bases to trimming and J lost 2 bases, with 17 bases between them.

This clonotype was counted many times. The chain recombines TRBV5-8 with TRBJ2-3, with D uncertain. Trimming removed 5 bases from V and 1 base from J, with 14 bases in between. The CDR3 loop spans 15 amino acids. CDR1 and CDR2 (germline): SGHTS, YDEGEE. DNA of the CDR3: TGTGCCAGCAGAGCCGAGCGATTCCGCACAGATACGCAGTATTTT. It encodes CASRAERFRTDTQYF.

At least ten counts were recorded for this clonotype. This chain uses TRBV27 with TRBJ2-3; D gene ambiguous. V lost 3 bases to trimming and J lost 0 bases, with 7 bases between them. Germline V gene data show CDR1 as MNHEY and CDR2 as SMNVEV (reference sequence). CDR3 size: 14 residues. CDR3 region: CASSFTTSTDTQYF. The DNA for the CDR3 is TGTGCCAGCAGTTTCACCACTAGCACAGATACGCAGTATTTT.

This clonotype was observed many times. The chain combines TRBV24-1 with TRBJ2-5; the D gene could be TRBD1 or TRBD2 (5 bases each). This CDR3 has 14 amino acids. Germline lookup yields CDR1 KGHDR and CDR2 SFDVKD. Trimming pared 10 bases from V and 1 base from J, leaving 15 bases between. This chain's CDR3 is CATAEPGRQETQYF. DNA for the CDR3: TGTGCCACTGCTGAACCGGGACGCCAAGAGACCCAGTACTTC.

Only a few counts were recorded for this clonotype. The chain employs TRBV12-3 or TRBV12-4 and TRBJ2-3, with 9 bases matching TRBD1. J gave up 4 bases and V 6 bases, and 8 bases lay outside the gene matches. The length of the CDR3 is 15 residues. The CDR3 loop reads CASSGQGRGPDTQYF. CDR3 DNA sequence: TGTGCCAGCAGCGGACAGGGGAGGGGCCCAGATACGCAGTATTTT.

In this sample, this clonotype turned up many times. This sequence joins TRBV12-3 or TRBV12-4 and TRBJ1-1; perhaps TRBD1 as D (6 bases). CDR3 length equals 15 residues. V was pared by 5 bases and J by 2 bases, with 15 bases between. CDR3 loop: CASSTRDTQNTEAFF. Written as DNA, the CDR3 is TGTGCCAGCAGTACCCGGGACACCCAAAACACTGAAGCTTTCTTT.

V is TRBV27 and J is TRBJ2-3; D ambiguous. In germline, CDR1 is MNHEY, CDR2 SMNVEV (reference sequence). Trimming pared 1 base from V and 4 bases from J, leaving 9 bases between. The CDR3 consists of 14 residues. CDR3 in amino acids: CASSLWATADTQYF. The CDR3 region has the DNA TGTGCCAGCAGTTTATGGGCCACGGCAGATACGCAGTATTTT.

V gene TRBV7-9 combines with J gene TRBJ2-1, with 8 bases fitting TRBD2. Looked up from germline, CDR1 is SEHNR and CDR2 is FQNEAQ (reference sequence). The CDR3 totals 15 residues. The V and J ends lost 5 bases and 6 bases, in that order; junction bases with no gene match: 9. In nucleotides, the CDR3 is TGTGCCAGCAGCCCGCAGGGGACTAGTTTCAATGAGCAGTTCTTC. The encoded protein is CASSPQGTSFNEQFF.

This clonotype has at least ten counts. The chain couples TRBV10-3 to TRBJ1-2, with a weak D call TRBD1 (6 bases). From germline, CDR1 is ENHRY and CDR2 SYGVKD. Deletions cut 4 bases from V and 0 bases from J, with 18 bases between. The length of the CDR3 is 17 residues. As DNA, the CDR3 is TGTGCCATCAGTGTAGCTGGGGGGCGCAACTCTAACTATGGCTACACCTTC. Translation: CAISVAGGRNSNYGYTF.

J is TRBJ1-4 and V is TRBV20-1; no definite D call. The CDR3 is 11 residues long. Trimming left V 0 bases short and J 6 bases short, with 2 bases between. Germline CDR1 and CDR2: DFQATT and SNEGSKA (reference sequence). The CDR3 bases are TGCAGTGCTAGAGACTATGAAAAACTGTTTTTT. It specifies CSARDYEKLFF.

The chain links TRBV28 to TRBJ2-3; D is unclear. The CDR3 covers 15 residues. V lost 6 bases, J lost 3 bases, and 16 bases lay in between. Germline V lookup: CDR1 MDHEN, CDR2 SYDVKM. The CDR3 DNA reads as TGTGCCAGCAGCCCTGCCTCGTTGGTTACAGATACGCAGTATTTT. It encodes CASSPASLVTDTQYF.

This clonotype was counted only a few times. The chain carries TRBV6-1 and TRBJ2-2, with 7 bases aligning to TRBD1. Germline V gene data show CDR1 as MNHNS and CDR2 as SASEGT. V trimming: 7 bases; J trimming: 1 base; junction bases outside the gene matches: 6. The CDR3 consists of 15 residues. The CDR3 nucleotides read TGTGCCAGCACCGAGGGGGCCTGGAACACCGGGGAGCTGTTTTTT. Encoded protein: CASTEGAWNTGELFF.

This clonotype was seen many times. The J gene is TRBJ1-3, the V gene TRBV28; 7 nucleotides agree with TRBD1. V gave up 5 bases and J gave up 0 bases; unmatched junction bases: 16. The germline CDR1 and CDR2 sequences are MDHEN and SYDVKM. The CDR3 extends over 19 amino acids. CDR3 in DNA: TGTGCCAGCAGTCCACCAGCAACGGACAGGACTTACTCTGGAAACACCATATATTTT. It is translated as CASSPPATDRTYSGNTIYF.

In its sample, this clonotype was seen a few times. The chain has TRBV27 and TRBJ2-7, with D hard to call. Germline V lookup: CDR1 MNHEY, CDR2 SMNVEV (reference sequence). This CDR3 is built from 15 residues. The V and J ends lost 0 bases and 0 bases respectively, with 9 bases between them. The CDR3 is CASSLSQVSSYEQYF. The CDR3 bases are TGTGCCAGCAGTTTATCCCAGGTCTCCTCCTACGAGCAGTACTTC.

This clonotype was observed a few times. The genes are TRBV3-1 and TRBJ2-5; unclear D gene. Trimming stripped 5 bases from V and 1 base from J, with 11 bases between. From germline, CDR1 is LGHDT and CDR2 YNNKEL (reference sequence). This CDR3 has 14 residues. The CDR3 DNA follows: TGTGCCAGCAGCGGAGACATTACCCAAGAGACCCAGTACTTC. It is translated as CASSGDITQETQYF.

This clonotype has at least ten counts. The chain has TRBV5-5 and TRBJ2-1, with D possibly matching TRBD1 (6 bases). Germline V gives CDR1 SGHKS, CDR2 YYEKEE (reference sequence). V dropped 5 bases and J dropped 4 bases, with 16 bases sitting between them. The CDR3 runs 15 residues. CDR3 coding DNA: TGTGCCAGCAGGATACTCTCAGGGGCGTACAATGAGCAGTTCTTC. Translating gives CASRILSGAYNEQFF.

Many counts were recorded for this clonotype. The chain is built from TRBV3-1 and TRBJ2-2, with 10 bases that match TRBD2. With V trimmed by 2 bases and J by 5 bases, 8 bases remained unmatched. This CDR3 contains 17 residues. Germline CDR1 and CDR2: LGHDT and YNNKEL (reference sequence). CDR3: CASSQPASGSKTGELFF. CDR3 in DNA: TGTGCCAGCAGCCAACCCGCTAGCGGGAGTAAGACCGGGGAGCTGTTTTTT.

This clonotype was seen at least ten times. V usage is TRBV3-1 and J usage is TRBJ2-3; TRBD2 might be the D (5 bases). This CDR3 is 14 amino acids long. The V gene lost 6 bases and the J gene lost 1 base, with 11 bases spanning the gap. Germline-derived CDR1 and CDR2 are LGHDT and YNNKEL (reference sequence). The CDR3 bases are TGTGCCAGCAGGGCACGGGGTGGCACAGATACGCAGTATTTT. It codes for CASRARGGTDTQYF.

This clonotype was seen only once. The V gene is TRBV11-1, the J gene TRBJ2-1; 12 bases map to TRBD2. Germline V lookup: CDR1 SGHAT, CDR2 FQDESV (reference sequence). CDR3 length: 21 amino acids. The V gene end was trimmed by 6 bases and the J gene end by 0 bases; junction bases not matched to a gene: 18. The CDR3 here is CASRTTSGRNNPISSYNEQFF. The CDR3 nucleotides read TGTGCCAGCAGGACGACTAGCGGGAGAAATAACCCCATAAGCTCCTACAATGAGCAGTTCTTC.